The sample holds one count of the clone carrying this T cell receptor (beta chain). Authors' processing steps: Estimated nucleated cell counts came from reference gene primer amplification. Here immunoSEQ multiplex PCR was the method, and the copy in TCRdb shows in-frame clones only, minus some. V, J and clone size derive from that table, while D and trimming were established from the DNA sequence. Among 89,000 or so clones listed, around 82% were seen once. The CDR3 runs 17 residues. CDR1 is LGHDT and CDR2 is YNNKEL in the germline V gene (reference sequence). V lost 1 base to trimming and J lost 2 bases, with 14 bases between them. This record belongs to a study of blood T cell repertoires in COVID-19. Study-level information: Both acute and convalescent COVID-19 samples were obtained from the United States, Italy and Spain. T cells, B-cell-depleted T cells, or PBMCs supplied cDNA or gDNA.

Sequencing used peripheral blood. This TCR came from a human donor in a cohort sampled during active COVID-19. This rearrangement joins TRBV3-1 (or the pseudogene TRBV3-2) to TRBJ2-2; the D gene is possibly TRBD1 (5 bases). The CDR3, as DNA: TGTGCCAGCAGCCAAGGGGGCGGCCGACCTAACACCGGGGAGCTGTTTTTT. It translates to CASSQGGGRPNTGELFF.